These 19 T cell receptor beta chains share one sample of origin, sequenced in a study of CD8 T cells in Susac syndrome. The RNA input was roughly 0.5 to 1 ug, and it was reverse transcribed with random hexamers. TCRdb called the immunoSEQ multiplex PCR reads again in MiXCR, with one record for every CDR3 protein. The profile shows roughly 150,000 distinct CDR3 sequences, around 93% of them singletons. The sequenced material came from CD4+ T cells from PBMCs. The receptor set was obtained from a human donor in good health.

The CDR3 DNA reads as TGTGCCAGCAGTGATTCGACAGGGGGCGAGACCCAGTACTTC. It translates to CASSDSTGGETQYF. This sequence joins TRBV2 and TRBJ2-5, with 10 bases matching TRBD1. The ends lost 3 bases at V and 5 bases at J; junction bases unmatched: 3. The CDR3 has 14 amino acids. CDR1 SNHLY and CDR2 FYNNEI come from the germline V gene. Filled out from reference TRBV2 and TRBJ2-5, the complete variable domain reads EPEVTQTPSHQVTQMGQEVILRCVPISNHLYFYWYRQILGQKVEFLVSFYNNEISEKSEIFDDQFSVERPDGSNFTLKIRSTKLEDSAMYFCASSDSTGGETQYFGPGTRLLVL.

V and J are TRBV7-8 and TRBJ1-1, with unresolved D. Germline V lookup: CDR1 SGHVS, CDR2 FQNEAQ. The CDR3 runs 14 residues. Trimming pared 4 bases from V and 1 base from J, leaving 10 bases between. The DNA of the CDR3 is TGTGCCAGCAGCTCCAGACTGGGGAACACTGAAGCTTTCTTT. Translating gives CASSSRLGNTEAFF.

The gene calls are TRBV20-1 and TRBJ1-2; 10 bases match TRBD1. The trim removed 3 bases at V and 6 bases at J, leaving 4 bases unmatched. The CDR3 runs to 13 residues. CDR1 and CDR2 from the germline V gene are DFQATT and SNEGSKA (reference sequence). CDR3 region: CSARGQGRHGYTF. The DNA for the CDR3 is TGCAGTGCTAGGGGACAGGGGCGGCATGGCTACACCTTC.

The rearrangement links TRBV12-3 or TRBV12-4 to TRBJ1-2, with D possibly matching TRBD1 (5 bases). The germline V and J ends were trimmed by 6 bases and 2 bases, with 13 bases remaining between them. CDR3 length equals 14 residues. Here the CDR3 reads CASRPTGLNYGYTF. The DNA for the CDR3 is TGTGCCAGCAGACCCACAGGACTGAACTATGGCTACACCTTC.

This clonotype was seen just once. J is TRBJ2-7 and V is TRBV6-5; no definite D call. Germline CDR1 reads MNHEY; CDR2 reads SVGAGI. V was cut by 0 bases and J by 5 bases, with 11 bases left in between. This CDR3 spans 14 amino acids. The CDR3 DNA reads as TGTGCCAGCAGTTACTCGGCTCTAGGCCACGAGCAGTACTTC. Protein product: CASSYSALGHEQYF.

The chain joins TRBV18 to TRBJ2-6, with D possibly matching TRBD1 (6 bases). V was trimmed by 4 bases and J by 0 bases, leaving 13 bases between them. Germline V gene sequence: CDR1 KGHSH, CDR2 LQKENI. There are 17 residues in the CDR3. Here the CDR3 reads CASSLRQEISGANVLTF. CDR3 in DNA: TGTGCCAGCTCACTTCGACAGGAGATCTCTGGGGCCAACGTCCTGACTTTC.

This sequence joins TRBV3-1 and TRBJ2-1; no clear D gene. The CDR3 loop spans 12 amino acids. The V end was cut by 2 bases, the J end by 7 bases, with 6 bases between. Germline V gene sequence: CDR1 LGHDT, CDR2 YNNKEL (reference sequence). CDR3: CASSQYENEQFF. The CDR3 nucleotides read TGTGCCAGCAGCCAATACGAGAATGAGCAGTTCTTC.

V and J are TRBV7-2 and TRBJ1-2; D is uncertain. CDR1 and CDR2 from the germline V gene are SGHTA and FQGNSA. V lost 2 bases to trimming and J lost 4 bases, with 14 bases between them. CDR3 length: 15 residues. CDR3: CASSLSSSTSYGYTF. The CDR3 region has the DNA TGTGCCAGCAGCTTATCCTCGTCGACTTCCTATGGCTACACCTTC.

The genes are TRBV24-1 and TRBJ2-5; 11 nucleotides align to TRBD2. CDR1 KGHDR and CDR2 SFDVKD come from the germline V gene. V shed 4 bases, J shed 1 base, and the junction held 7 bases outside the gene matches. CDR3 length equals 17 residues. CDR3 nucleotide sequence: TGTGCCACCAGTGACGTCTCCGGGACTAGCGGCCAAGAGACCCAGTACTTC. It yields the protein CATSDVSGTSGQETQYF.

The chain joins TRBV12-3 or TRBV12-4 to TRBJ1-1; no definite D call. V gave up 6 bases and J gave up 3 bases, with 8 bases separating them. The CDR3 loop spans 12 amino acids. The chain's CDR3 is CASSSSYTEAFF. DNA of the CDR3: TGTGCCAGCAGCAGCAGTTACACTGAAGCTTTCTTT.

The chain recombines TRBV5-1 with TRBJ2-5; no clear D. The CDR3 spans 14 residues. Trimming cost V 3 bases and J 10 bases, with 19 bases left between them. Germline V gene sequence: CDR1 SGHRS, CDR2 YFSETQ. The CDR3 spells CASSSADVVGFQYF. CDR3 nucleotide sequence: TGCGCCAGCAGCTCCGCCGACGTGGTTGGTTTCCAGTACTTC.

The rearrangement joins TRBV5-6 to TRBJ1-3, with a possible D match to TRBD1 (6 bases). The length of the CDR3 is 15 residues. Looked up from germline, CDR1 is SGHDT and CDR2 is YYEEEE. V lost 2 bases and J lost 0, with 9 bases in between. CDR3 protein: CASSFQGSSGNTIYF. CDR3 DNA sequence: TGTGCCAGCAGCTTCCAGGGGAGCTCTGGAAACACCATATATTTT. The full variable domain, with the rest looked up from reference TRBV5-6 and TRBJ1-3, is DAGVTQSPTHLIKTRGQQVTLRCSPKSGHDTVSWYQQALGQGPQFIFQYYEEEERQRGNFPDRFSGHQFPNYSSELNVNALLLGDSALYLCASSFQGSSGNTIYFGEGSWLTVV.

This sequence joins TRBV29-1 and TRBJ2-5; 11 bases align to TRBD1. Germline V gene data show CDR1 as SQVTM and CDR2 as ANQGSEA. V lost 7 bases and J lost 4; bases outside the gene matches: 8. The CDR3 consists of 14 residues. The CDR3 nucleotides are TGCAGCGCATCGCGGACAGGGGGCGCAGAGACCCAGTACTTC. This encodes CSASRTGGAETQYF.

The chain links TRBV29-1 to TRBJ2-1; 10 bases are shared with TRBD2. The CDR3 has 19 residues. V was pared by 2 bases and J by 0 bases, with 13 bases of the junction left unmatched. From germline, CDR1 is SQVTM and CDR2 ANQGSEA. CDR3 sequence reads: CSVETAGGPEVPSYNEQFF. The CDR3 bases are TGCAGCGTTGAAACAGCGGGGGGGCCCGAAGTGCCCTCCTACAATGAGCAGTTCTTC.

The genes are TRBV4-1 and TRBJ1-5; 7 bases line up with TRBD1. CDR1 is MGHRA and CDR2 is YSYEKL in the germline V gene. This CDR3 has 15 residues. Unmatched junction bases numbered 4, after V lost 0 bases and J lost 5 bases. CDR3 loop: CASSQEDRDDQPQHF. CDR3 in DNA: TGCGCCAGCAGCCAAGAAGACAGGGATGATCAGCCCCAGCATTTT.

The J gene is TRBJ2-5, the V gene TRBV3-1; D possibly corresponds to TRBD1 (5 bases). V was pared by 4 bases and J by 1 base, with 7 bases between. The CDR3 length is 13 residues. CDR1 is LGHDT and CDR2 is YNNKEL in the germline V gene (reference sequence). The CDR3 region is CASSRQGQETQYF. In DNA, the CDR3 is TGTGCCAGCAGCCGGCAGGGCCAAGAGACCCAGTACTTC.

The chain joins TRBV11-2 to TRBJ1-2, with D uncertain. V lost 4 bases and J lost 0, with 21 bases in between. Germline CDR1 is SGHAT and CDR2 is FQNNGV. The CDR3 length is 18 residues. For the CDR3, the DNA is TGTGCCAGCAGCTCCGTAGGAGCTGGCTGGGCGGCTAACTATGGCTACACCTTC. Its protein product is CASSSVGAGWAANYGYTF.

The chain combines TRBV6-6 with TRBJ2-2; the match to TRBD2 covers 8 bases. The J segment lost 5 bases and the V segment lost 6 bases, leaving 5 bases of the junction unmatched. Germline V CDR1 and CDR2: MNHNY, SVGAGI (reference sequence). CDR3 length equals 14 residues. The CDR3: CASRAGGQTGELFF. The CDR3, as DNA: TGTGCCAGCAGGGCGGGGGGACAAACCGGGGAGCTGTTTTTT.

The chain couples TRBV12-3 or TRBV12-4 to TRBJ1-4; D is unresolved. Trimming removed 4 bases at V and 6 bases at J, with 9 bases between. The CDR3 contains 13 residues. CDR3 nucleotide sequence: TGTGCCAGCAGTTGGCAGGAGTATGAAAAACTGTTTTTT. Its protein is CASSWQEYEKLFF.